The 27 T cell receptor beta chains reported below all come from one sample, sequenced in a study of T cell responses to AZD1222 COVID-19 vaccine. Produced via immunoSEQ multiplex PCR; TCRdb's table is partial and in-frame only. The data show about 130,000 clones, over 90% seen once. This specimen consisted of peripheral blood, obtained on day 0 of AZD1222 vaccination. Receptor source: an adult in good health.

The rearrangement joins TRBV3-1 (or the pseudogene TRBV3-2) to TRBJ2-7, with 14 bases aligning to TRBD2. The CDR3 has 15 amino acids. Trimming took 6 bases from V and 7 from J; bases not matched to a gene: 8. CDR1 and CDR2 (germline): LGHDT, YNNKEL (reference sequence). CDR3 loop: CASSPGTSGRGEQYF. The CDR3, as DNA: TGTGCCAGCAGTCCGGGGACTAGCGGGAGAGGGGAGCAGTACTTC.

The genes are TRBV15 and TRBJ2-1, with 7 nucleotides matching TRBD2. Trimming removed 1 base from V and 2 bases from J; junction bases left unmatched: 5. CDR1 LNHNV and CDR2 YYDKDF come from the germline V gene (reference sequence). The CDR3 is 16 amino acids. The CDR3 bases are TGTGCCACCAGCAGAGTACGAGCGGGGACCTACAATGAGCAGTTCTTC. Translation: CATSRVRAGTYNEQFF. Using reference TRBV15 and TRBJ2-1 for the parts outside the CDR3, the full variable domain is DAMVIQNPRYQVTQFGKPVTLSCSQTLNHNVMYWYQQKSSQAPKLLFHYYDKDFNNEADTPDNFQSRRPNTSFCFLDIRSPGLGDTAMYLCATSRVRAGTYNEQFFGPGTRLTVL.

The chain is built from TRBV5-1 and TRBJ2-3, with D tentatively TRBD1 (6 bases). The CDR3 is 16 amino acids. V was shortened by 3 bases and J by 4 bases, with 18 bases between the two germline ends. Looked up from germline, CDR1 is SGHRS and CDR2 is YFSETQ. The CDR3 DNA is TGCGCCAGCAGCTCAGAGACAGGTTCAGCAGCAGATACGCAGTATTTT. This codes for CASSSETGSAADTQYF.

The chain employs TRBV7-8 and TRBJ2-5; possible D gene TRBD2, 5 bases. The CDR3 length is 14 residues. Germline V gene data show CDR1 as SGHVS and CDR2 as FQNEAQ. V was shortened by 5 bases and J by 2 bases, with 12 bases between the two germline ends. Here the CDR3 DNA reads TGTGCCAGCAGCCTCACTAGTAGGCAAGAGACCCAGTACTTC. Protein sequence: CASSLTSRQETQYF.

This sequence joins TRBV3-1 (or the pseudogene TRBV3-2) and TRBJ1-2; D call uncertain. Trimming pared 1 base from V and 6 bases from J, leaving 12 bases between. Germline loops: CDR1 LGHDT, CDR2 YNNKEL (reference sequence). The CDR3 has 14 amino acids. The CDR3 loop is CASSQGEDIHGYTF. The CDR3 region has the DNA TGTGCCAGCAGCCAAGGTGAGGATATCCATGGCTACACCTTC.

The CDR3: CASSFRFRGQGNSPLHF. The DNA of the CDR3 is TGTGCCAGCAGCTTCAGGTTCAGGGGGCAAGGGAATTCACCCCTCCACTTT. This sequence joins TRBV5-5 and TRBJ1-6; 8 nucleotides align to TRBD1. In germline, CDR1 is SGHKS, CDR2 YYEKEE (reference sequence). Trimming removed 2 bases from V and 7 bases from J; junction bases left unmatched: 11. The CDR3 is 17 amino acids. Based on the CDR3 plus reference TRBV5-5 and TRBJ1-6, the full variable domain is DAGVTQSPTHLIKTRGQQVTLRCSPISGHKSVSWYQQVLGQGPQFIFQYYEKEERGRGNFPDRFSARQFPNYSSELNVNALLLGDSALYLCASSFRFRGQGNSPLHFGNGTRLTVT.

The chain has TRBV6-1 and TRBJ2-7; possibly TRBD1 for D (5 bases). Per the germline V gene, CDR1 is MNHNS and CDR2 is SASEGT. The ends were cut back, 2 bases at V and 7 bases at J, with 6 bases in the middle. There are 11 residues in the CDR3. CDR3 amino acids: CASSERTEQYF. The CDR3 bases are TGTGCCAGCAGTGAAAGGACAGAGCAGTACTTC.

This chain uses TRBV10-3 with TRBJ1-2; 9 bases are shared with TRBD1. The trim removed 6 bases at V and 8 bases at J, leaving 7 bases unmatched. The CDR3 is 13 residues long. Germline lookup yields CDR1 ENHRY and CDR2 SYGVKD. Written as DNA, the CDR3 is TGTGCCATCAGAGACAGGGGGTCGCGAGGCTACACCTTC. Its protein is CAIRDRGSRGYTF.

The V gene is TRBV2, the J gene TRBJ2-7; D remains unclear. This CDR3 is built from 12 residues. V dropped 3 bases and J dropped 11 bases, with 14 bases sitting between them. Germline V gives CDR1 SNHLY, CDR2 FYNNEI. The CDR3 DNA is TGTGCCAGCAGTGATAGCCGGTCCAACGAGTACTTC. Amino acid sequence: CASSDSRSNEYF. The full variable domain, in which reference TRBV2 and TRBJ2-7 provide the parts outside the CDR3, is EPEVTQTPSHQVTQMGQEVILRCVPISNHLYFYWYRQILGQKVEFLVSFYNNEISEKSEIFDDQFSVERPDGSNFTLKIRSTKLEDSAMYFCASSDSRSNEYFGPGTRLTVT.

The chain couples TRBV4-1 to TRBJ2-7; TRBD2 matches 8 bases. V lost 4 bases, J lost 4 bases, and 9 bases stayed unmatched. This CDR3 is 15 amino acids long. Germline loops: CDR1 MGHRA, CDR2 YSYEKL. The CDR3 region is CASSLSAGERYEQYF. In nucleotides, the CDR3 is TGCGCCAGCAGCCTCTCAGCGGGAGAGCGATACGAGCAGTACTTC.

The CDR3 spells CASRGEALAQYF. CDR3 DNA: TGTGCCAGCAGGGGGGAGGCGCTGGCGCAGTACTTC. V gene TRBV2 combines with J gene TRBJ2-7, with a possible D match to TRBD2 (6 bases). V gave up 6 bases and J gave up 9 bases, with 15 bases separating them. This CDR3 is built from 12 residues. Germline loops: CDR1 SNHLY, CDR2 FYNNEI.

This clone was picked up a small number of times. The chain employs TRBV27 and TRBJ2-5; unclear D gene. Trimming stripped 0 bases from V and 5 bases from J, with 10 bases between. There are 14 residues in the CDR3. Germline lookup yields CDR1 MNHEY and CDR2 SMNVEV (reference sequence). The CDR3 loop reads CASSLSINAETQYF. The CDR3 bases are TGTGCCAGCAGTTTATCGATTAACGCGGAGACCCAGTACTTC.

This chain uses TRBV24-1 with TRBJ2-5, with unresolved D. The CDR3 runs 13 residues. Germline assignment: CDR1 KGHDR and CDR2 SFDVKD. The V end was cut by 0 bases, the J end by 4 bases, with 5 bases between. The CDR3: CATSDLVSETQYF. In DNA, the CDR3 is TGTGCCACCAGTGATTTGGTATCAGAGACCCAGTACTTC.

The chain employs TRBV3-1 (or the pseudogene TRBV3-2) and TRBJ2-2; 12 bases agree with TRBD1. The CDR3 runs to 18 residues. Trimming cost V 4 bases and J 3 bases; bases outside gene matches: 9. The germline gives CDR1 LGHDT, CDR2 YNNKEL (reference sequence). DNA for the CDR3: TGTGCCAGCAGCCGAGTCCCGGGACAGGGGGCTGACACCGGGGAGCTGTTTTTT. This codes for CASSRVPGQGADTGELFF.

CDR3 amino acids: CASSLVSRGWATDTQYF. The CDR3 nucleotides read TGTGCCAGCAGCTTAGTTAGCCGGGGATGGGCCACAGATACGCAGTATTTT. The genes are TRBV7-8 and TRBJ2-3; TRBD2 is a possible D gene (5 bases). The CDR3 totals 17 residues. Looked up from germline, CDR1 is SGHVS and CDR2 is FQNEAQ. The germline V and J ends were trimmed by 1 base and 2 bases, with 16 bases remaining between them.

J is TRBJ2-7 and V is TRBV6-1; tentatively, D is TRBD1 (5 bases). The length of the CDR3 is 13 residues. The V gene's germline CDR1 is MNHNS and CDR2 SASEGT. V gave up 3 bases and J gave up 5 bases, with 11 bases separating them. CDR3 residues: CASSEGQGNEQYF. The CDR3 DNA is TGTGCCAGCAGTGAGGGGCAGGGCAACGAGCAGTACTTC.

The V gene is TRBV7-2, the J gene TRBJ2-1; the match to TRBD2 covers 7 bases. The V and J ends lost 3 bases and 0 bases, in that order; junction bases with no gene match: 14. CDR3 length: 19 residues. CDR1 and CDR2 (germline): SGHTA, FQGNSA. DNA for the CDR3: TGTGCCAGCAGCTTCCGGGCCAAGGGCGGGAGTAGCTCCTACAATGAGCAGTTCTTC. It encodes CASSFRAKGGSSSYNEQFF.

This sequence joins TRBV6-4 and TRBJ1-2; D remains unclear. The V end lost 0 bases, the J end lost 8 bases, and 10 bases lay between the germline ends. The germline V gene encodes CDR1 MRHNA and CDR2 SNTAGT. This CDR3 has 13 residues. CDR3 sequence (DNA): TGTGCCAGCAGTGACTCGGAAGGCGGCGGCTACACCTTC. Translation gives CASSDSEGGGYTF.

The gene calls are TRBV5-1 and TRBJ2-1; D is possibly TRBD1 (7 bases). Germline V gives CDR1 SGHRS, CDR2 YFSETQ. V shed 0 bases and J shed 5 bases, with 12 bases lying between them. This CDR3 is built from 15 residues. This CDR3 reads CASSLGGGTDNEQFF. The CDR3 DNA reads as TGCGCCAGCAGCTTGGGCGGCGGGACAGACAATGAGCAGTTCTTC.

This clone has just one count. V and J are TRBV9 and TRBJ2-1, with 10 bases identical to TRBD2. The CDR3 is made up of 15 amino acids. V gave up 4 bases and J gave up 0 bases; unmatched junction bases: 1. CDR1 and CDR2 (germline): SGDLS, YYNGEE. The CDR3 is CASSPSGSSYNEQFF. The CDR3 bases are TGTGCCAGCAGCCCTAGCGGGAGCTCCTACAATGAGCAGTTCTTC.

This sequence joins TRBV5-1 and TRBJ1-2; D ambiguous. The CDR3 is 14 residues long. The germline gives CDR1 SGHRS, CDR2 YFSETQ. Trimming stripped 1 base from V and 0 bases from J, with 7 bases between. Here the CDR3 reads CASSLNVPNYGYTF. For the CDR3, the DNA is TGCGCCAGCAGCTTGAACGTACCTAACTATGGCTACACCTTC.

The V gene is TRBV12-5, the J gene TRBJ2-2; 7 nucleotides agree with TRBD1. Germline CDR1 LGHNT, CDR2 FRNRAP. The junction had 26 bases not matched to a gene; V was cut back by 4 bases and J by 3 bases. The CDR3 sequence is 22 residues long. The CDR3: CASGCLIGTGTVASRDTGELFF. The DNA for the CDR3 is TGTGCTAGTGGTTGCCTCATCGGAACCGGGACAGTTGCTTCCCGAGACACCGGGGAGCTGTTTTTT.

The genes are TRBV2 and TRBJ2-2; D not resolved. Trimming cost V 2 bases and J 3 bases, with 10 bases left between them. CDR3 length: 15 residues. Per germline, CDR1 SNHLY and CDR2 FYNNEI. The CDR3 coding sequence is TGTGCCAGCAGTGAACTAGGGCAGGACACCGGGGAGCTGTTTTTT. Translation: CASSELGQDTGELFF.

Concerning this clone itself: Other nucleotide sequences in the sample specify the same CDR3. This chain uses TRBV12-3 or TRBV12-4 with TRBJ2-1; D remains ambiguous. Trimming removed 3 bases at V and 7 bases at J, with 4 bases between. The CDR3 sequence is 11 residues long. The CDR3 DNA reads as TGTGCCAGCAGTTTTTATAATGAGCAGTTCTTC. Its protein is CASSFYNEQFF.

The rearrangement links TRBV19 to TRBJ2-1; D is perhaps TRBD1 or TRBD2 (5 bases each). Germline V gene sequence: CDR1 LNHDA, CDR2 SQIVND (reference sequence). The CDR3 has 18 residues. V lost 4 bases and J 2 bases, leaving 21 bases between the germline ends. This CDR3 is CASSRTGRGMGAYNEQFF. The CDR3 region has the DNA TGTGCCAGTAGTAGAACCGGTCGGGGCATGGGGGCCTACAATGAGCAGTTCTTC.

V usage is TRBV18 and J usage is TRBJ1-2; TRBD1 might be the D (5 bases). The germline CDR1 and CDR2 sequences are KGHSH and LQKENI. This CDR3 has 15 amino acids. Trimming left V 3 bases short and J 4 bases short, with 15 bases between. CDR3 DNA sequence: TGTGCCAGCTCACCTCTGGACACGAACACCTATGGCTACACCTTC. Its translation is CASSPLDTNTYGYTF.

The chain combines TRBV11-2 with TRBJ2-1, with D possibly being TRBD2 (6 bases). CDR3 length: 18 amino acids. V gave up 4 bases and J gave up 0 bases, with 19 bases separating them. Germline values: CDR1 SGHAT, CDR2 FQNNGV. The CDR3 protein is CASSSTKTSSGSYNEQFF. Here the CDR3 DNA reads TGTGCCAGCAGCTCCACCAAAACTAGCTCAGGCTCCTACAATGAGCAGTTCTTC.